This entry lists 21 T cell receptor beta chains sequenced from one sample in a study of blood T cell repertoires in COVID-19. The protocol was immunoSEQ multiplex PCR, while the TCRdb copy is restricted to in-frame clones and leaves out a portion. The sample includes around 170,000 clones, over 75% of them seen just once. Sequencing was performed on peripheral blood. The receptors stem from a man between 65 and 85 years old who had recovered from COVID-19.

This clone has ten or more counts. The chain combines TRBV2 with TRBJ1-2; D possibly corresponds to TRBD1 (5 bases). V gave up 6 bases and J gave up 5 bases, with 10 bases separating them. Germline loops: CDR1 SNHLY, CDR2 FYNNEI. This CDR3 is built from 12 residues. The CDR3 region has the DNA TGTGCCAGCAGCGTGGACACGTATGGCTACACCTTC. Its translation is CASSVDTYGYTF.

This chain uses TRBV6-1 with TRBJ2-1; possible D gene TRBD2, 6 bases. With 2 bases removed from V and 8 bases from J, the gap between germline ends came to 13 bases. The CDR3 is 14 residues long. CDR1 and CDR2 (germline): MNHNS, SASEGT. CDR3 nucleotides: TGTGCCAGCAGTGAAATGGAGGGGTTCGATGAGCAGTTCTTC. It encodes CASSEMEGFDEQFF.

V is TRBV5-1 and J is TRBJ2-2; 9 nucleotides line up with TRBD2. The junction had 2 bases not matched to a gene; V was cut back by 5 bases and J by 0 bases. This CDR3 contains 15 residues. The V gene's germline CDR1 is SGHRS and CDR2 YFSETQ. CDR3 sequence reads: CASRTSGSNTGELFF. In nucleotides, the CDR3 is TGCGCCAGCAGAACTAGCGGGTCGAACACCGGGGAGCTGTTTTTT.

The chain carries TRBV12-3 or TRBV12-4 and TRBJ2-1; 7 positions match TRBD1. J was trimmed by 10 bases and V by 6 bases; bases with no gene match: 9. The CDR3 is 13 residues long. CDR3 DNA sequence: TGTGCCAGCAGAAATGGACAGGTCTTAGAGCAGTTCTTC. This encodes CASRNGQVLEQFF.

The chain is built from TRBV7-9 and TRBJ2-7, with D hard to call. CDR3 length: 12 amino acids. Trimming removed 5 bases at V and 9 bases at J, with 14 bases between. From germline, CDR1 is SEHNR and CDR2 FQNEAQ (reference sequence). CDR3 protein: CASSDSLGAQYF. CDR3 DNA sequence: TGTGCCAGCAGCGACTCCCTTGGCGCGCAGTACTTC.

The rearrangement joins TRBV6-5 to TRBJ2-5; 10 bases agree with TRBD1. CDR3 length equals 16 residues. V was pared by 1 base and J by 4 bases, with 6 bases of the junction left unmatched. Germline CDR1 reads MNHEY; CDR2 reads SVGAGI. The CDR3 loop reads CASSYWSGQGGETQYF. The CDR3 region has the DNA TGTGCCAGCAGTTACTGGTCCGGACAGGGGGGAGAGACCCAGTACTTC.

V is TRBV19 and J is TRBJ2-7, with TRBD1 identical over 12 bases. The CDR3 is 16 amino acids. V lost 5 bases, J lost 6 bases, and 11 bases stayed unmatched. The germline V gene encodes CDR1 LNHDA and CDR2 SQIVND (reference sequence). The CDR3 here is CASSVGGTGGAGEQYF. As DNA, the CDR3 is TGTGCCAGTAGTGTAGGTGGGACAGGGGGCGCGGGCGAGCAGTACTTC. The complete variable domain, with remaining parts taken from reference TRBV19 and TRBJ2-7, reads DGGITQSPKYLFRKEGQNVTLSCEQNLNHDAMYWYRQDPGQGLRLIYYSQIVNDFQKGDIAEGYSVSREKKESFPLTVTSAQKNPTAFYLCASSVGGTGGAGEQYFGPGTRLTVT.

This clone appeared a single time. The chain joins TRBV4-1 to TRBJ2-3; D unresolved. The V end was cut by 1 base, the J end by 0 bases, with 11 bases between. The germline V gene encodes CDR1 MGHRA and CDR2 YSYEKL. The CDR3 sequence is 16 residues long. This chain's CDR3 is CASSQVTVVSTDTQYF. In DNA, the CDR3 is TGCGCCAGCAGCCAAGTAACGGTTGTGAGCACAGATACGCAGTATTTT.

This clone turned up a few times. V is TRBV19 and J is TRBJ1-2; D gene ambiguous. The germline CDR1 and CDR2 sequences are LNHDA and SQIVND (reference sequence). This CDR3 region has 15 residues. Between the trimmed V and J ends, which lost 7 bases and 8 bases, there was a span of 23 bases. CDR3 in amino acids: CASKATADAFVGYTF. The CDR3 nucleotides read TGTGCCAGTAAGGCAACAGCCGATGCATTTGTCGGCTACACCTTC.

The CDR3 region has the DNA TGCGCCAGCAGCCTATCCGGACAGGGACTCTTTAATGAAAAACTGTTTTTT. Amino acids: CASSLSGQGLFNEKLFF. The chain couples TRBV4-3 to TRBJ1-4; TRBD1 matches at 8 bases. V dropped 4 bases and J dropped 4; count of bases not matched to a gene: 11. The CDR3 runs to 17 residues. In germline, CDR1 is LGHNA, CDR2 YSLEER.

The chain combines TRBV2 with TRBJ2-6; D is unclear. Trimming left V 4 bases short and J 0 bases short, with 10 bases between. Germline CDR1 reads SNHLY; CDR2 reads FYNNEI. This CDR3 has 16 residues. CDR3 nucleotide sequence: TGTGCCAGCAGTGGAGTCGGTACCTCTGGGGCCAACGTCCTGACTTTC. It translates to CASSGVGTSGANVLTF.

The CDR3 spells CASSGTGSNEQFF. Here the CDR3 DNA reads TGTGCCAGCTCCGGGACAGGGTCCAATGAGCAGTTCTTC. This chain joins TRBV6-5 and TRBJ2-1; 9 bases agree with TRBD1. The CDR3 spans 13 residues. Trimming removed 8 bases from V and 6 bases from J; junction bases left unmatched: 5. Germline CDR1 MNHEY, CDR2 SVGAGI.

V usage is TRBV6-6 and J usage is TRBJ2-7; tentatively, D is TRBD2 (5 bases). Trimming cost V 2 bases and J 2 bases, with 10 bases left between them. The CDR3 covers 14 residues. The V gene's germline CDR1 is MNHNY and CDR2 SVGAGI (reference sequence). CDR3 in amino acids: CASSYVSGTYEQYF. CDR3 nucleotides: TGTGCCAGCAGTTACGTCTCGGGAACCTACGAGCAGTACTTC.

This chain uses TRBV10-1 with TRBJ2-1, with 15 bases fitting TRBD2. Germline V gene sequence: CDR1 WNHNN, CDR2 SYGVQD (reference sequence). V was pared by 4 bases and J by 4 bases, with 2 bases of the junction left unmatched. CDR3 length: 16 amino acids. In DNA, the CDR3 is TGCGCCAGCAGTGGGACTAGCGGGAGGGCTTACAATGAGCAGTTCTTC. Amino acid sequence: CASSGTSGRAYNEQFF.

This clone has only one observation. This chain joins TRBV4-3 and TRBJ1-2, with 7 bases fitting TRBD1. Trimming took 0 bases from V and 0 from J; bases not matched to a gene: 4. The CDR3 is 16 amino acids. Germline CDR1 and CDR2: LGHNA and YSLEER. The CDR3 loop is CASSQDTGTANYGYTF. In DNA, the CDR3 is TGCGCCAGCAGCCAAGATACCGGGACAGCTAACTATGGCTACACCTTC.

J is TRBJ1-4 and V is TRBV5-1; TRBD1 agrees at 7 bases. After removal of 4 bases from V and 6 bases from J, the junction contained 9 bases not matched to a gene. The CDR3 sequence is 15 residues long. The germline V gene has CDR1 SGHRS and CDR2 YFSETQ. The CDR3 DNA reads as TGCGCCAGCAGCCAAGACAGGGAGTCCGATGAAAAACTGTTTTTT. It codes for CASSQDRESDEKLFF.

In this sample, this clone turned up once. This chain joins TRBV2 and TRBJ2-2; the D is unclear. Between the trimmed V and J ends, which lost 7 bases and 6 bases, there was a span of 9 bases. Germline CDR1 reads SNHLY; CDR2 reads FYNNEI. The CDR3 sequence is 12 residues long. CDR3 sequence: CASTSPPGELFF. Here the CDR3 DNA reads TGTGCCAGCACCTCCCCCCCCGGGGAGCTGTTTTTT.

The rearrangement links TRBV4-1 to TRBJ2-5, with TRBD2 matching over 10 bases. Germline lookup yields CDR1 MGHRA and CDR2 YSYEKL. CDR3 length equals 16 residues. V lost 0 bases to trimming and J lost 5 bases; unmatched junction nucleotides: 6. The CDR3 DNA is TGCGCCAGCAGCCAAGAGGATAGCGGGAGGATGGAGACCCAGTACTTC. It specifies CASSQEDSGRMETQYF.

CDR3 residues: CASSISGIATNEKLFF. The CDR3 coding sequence is TGTGCCAGTAGTATTAGCGGGATCGCAACTAATGAAAAACTGTTTTTT. The chain carries TRBV19 and TRBJ1-4; D uncertain. The V gene's germline CDR1 is LNHDA and CDR2 SQIVND (reference sequence). The germline V and J ends were trimmed by 3 bases and 0 bases, with 11 bases remaining between them. This CDR3 contains 16 residues.

The V gene is TRBV19, the J gene TRBJ2-2; 8 bases match TRBD2. V shed 5 bases, J shed 7 bases, and the junction held 9 bases outside the gene matches. Germline V gene sequence: CDR1 LNHDA, CDR2 SQIVND (reference sequence). The CDR3 runs to 15 residues. CDR3: CASSFSGKVGGELFF. CDR3 nucleotide sequence: TGTGCCAGTAGTTTTAGCGGGAAGGTGGGCGGGGAGCTGTTTTTT.

The chain links TRBV6-6 to TRBJ2-7; 10 bases are a match to TRBD2. The germline V gene encodes CDR1 MNHNY and CDR2 SVGAGI (reference sequence). V trimming: 5 bases; J trimming: 2 bases; junction bases outside the gene matches: 12. The CDR3 spans 17 residues. The CDR3 DNA follows: TGTGCCAGCAGTCCCATTCCAACTAGCGGGACCACCTACGAGCAGTACTTC. Amino acid sequence: CASSPIPTSGTTYEQYF.